Below are 2 T cell receptor beta chains sequenced from a single sample in a study of Graves' ophthalmopathy and Graves' hyperthyroidism. RNA transcripts were the template, and TCR beta CDR3 regions were amplified from them. RT-PCR was first run with HTBI primers, then multiplex PCR in a second round. TCRdb re-called the multiplex PCR reads through MiXCR, storing one row per CDR3 protein. The sample consists of some 750,000 distinct CDR3 sequences, approximately 40% of them appearing once. Sequencing used peripheral blood. Every receptor here comes from an adult man with Graves' ophthalmopathy.

The J gene is TRBJ2-7, the V gene TRBV25-1, with D unresolved. V was clipped by 2 bases and J by 0 bases, with 8 bases between them. CDR1 MGHDK and CDR2 SYGVNS come from the germline V gene. The CDR3 is 14 amino acids. In DNA form, the CDR3 reads TGTGCCAGCAGTGAAGTTGCGAGCTCCTACGAGCAGTACTTC. Protein: CASSEVASSYEQYF.

V and J are TRBV29-1 and TRBJ2-7, with D perhaps matching TRBD2 (6 bases). The CDR3 covers 14 residues. Trimming left V 2 bases short and J 3 bases short, with 14 bases between. From germline, CDR1 is SQVTM and CDR2 ANQGSEA. CDR3 nucleotides: TGCAGCGTTGAAACGCAGGGAGGAAGCTACGAGCAGTACTTC. It codes for CSVETQGGSYEQYF.